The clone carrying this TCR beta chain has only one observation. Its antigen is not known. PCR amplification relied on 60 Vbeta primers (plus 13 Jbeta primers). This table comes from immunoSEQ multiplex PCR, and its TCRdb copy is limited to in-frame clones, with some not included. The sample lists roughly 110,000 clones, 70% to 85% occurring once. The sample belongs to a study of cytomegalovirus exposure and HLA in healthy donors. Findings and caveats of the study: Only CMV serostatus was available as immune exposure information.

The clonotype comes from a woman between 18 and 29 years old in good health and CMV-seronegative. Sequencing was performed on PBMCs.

CDR3 nucleotides: TGTGCCAGCAGCTTACCAGGCAGCTATGGCTACACCTTC. Translation gives CASSLPGSYGYTF. The chain recombines TRBV7-9 with TRBJ1-2; D ambiguous. V was shortened by 2 bases and J by 4 bases, with 8 bases between the two germline ends. Germline lookup yields CDR1 SEHNR and CDR2 FQNEAQ (reference sequence). This CDR3 spans 13 amino acids.